The clone carrying this TCR beta chain was recorded many times. Antigen unknown. After constant-region reverse-primer amplification, full-length variable regions underwent semi-nested PCR with Nested Universal Primer A. One entry per CDR3 protein results from TCRdb running MiXCR on the 5' RACE reads. The sample lists about 54,000 distinct CDR3 sequences, under 20% occurring once. This CDR3 spans 14 amino acids. The V gene lost 0 bases and the J gene lost 1 base, with 6 bases spanning the gap. CDR1 and CDR2 (germline): LGHNA, YNFKEQ. Purified naive CD4+ T cells were depleted of CD25+ Tregs. Overall study results and limits: In terms of TCR gene usage, tumor memory CD4+ T cells clustered together with blood and lymph node memory CD4+ cells, as well as with lymph node naive CD4+ cells. Tumor Treg TCRs overlapped most with tumor naive CD4+ cells.

The TCR was taken from a female donor with breast cancer. Sequences were obtained from naive CD4+ T cells sorted from blood. As to subset: naive CD4+ T cells, CD4+CD45RA+CD25-. The chain recombines TRBV4-2 with TRBJ2-5; unclear D gene. Here the CDR3 reads CASSQELTQETQYF. In DNA form, the CDR3 reads TGTGCCAGCAGCCAAGAGTTAACCCAAGAGACCCAGTACTTC.